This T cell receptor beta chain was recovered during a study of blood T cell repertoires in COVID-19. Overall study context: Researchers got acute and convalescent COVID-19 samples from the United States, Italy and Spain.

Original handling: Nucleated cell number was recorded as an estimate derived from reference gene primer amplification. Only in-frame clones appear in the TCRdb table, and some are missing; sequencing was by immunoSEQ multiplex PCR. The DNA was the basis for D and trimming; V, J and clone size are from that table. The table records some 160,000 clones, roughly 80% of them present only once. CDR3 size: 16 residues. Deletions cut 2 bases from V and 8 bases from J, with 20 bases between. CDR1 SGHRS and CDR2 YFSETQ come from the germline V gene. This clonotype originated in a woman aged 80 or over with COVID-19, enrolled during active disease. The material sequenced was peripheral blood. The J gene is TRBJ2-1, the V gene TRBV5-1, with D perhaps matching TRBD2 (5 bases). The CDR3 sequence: CASSFGIERLDYEQFF. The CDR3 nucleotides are TGCGCCAGCAGCTTCGGTATCGAGCGGCTCGACTATGAGCAGTTCTTC.